The 22 T cell receptor beta chains reported below all come from one sample, sequenced in a study of blood T cells in healthy people across ages (dated by TCRdb to 2013 to 2016). Receptor amplification or capture employed 5' RACE. The sequencing machine was an Illumina HiSeq 2500. The second PCR ran for about 7 to 11 cycles and used a J-beta primer mix along with a sample-barcoded 5' primer. Clones were called with MiXCR by TCRdb after fastp trimmed the public reads at Q25, and only in-frame beta chains were retained. Identical CDR3 protein sequences are pooled into one entry, listed with their most common genes and DNA. The sample has over 950,000 distinct CDR3 sequences on record, roughly 51% of them singletons. The leading ten clones occupy 20% to 25% of the sample. Source material: blood. The receptors come from a woman in her sixties in good health.

This clonotype was observed a handful of times. The gene calls are TRBV27 and TRBJ2-3; 15 bases are shared with TRBD2. The germline gives CDR1 MNHEY, CDR2 SMNVEV (reference sequence). Losses at the gene ends were 6 bases for V and 2 bases for J; bases not matched to a gene: 3. The CDR3 length is 16 residues. The CDR3 region has the DNA TGTGCCAGCAGAGGACTAGCGGGAGGGGCCACAGATACGCAGTATTTT. Translated, it gives CASRGLAGGATDTQYF.

The gene calls are TRBV20-1 and TRBJ2-1, with 14 bases fitting TRBD2. This CDR3 spans 16 amino acids. The germline V gene has CDR1 DFQATT and CDR2 SNEGSKA (reference sequence). The J segment lost 7 bases and the V segment lost 3 bases, leaving 8 bases of the junction unmatched. CDR3 sequence reads: CSASRLAGGHLNEQFF. In DNA form, the CDR3 reads TGCAGTGCTAGCCGACTAGCGGGAGGGCATTTGAATGAGCAGTTCTTC.

The V and J genes are TRBV4-3 and TRBJ2-7; 8 bases are shared with TRBD1. The V gene's germline CDR1 is LGHNA and CDR2 YSLEER. The CDR3 runs to 18 residues. V lost 1 base to trimming and J lost 3 bases; unmatched junction nucleotides: 14. CDR3 nucleotide sequence: TGCGCCAGCAGCCAAGTTTTCAGTTTTGTGGGACAGGACTACGAGCAGTACTTC. Amino acid sequence: CASSQVFSFVGQDYEQYF.

This clonotype was found once. This chain joins TRBV18 and TRBJ2-7; D is perhaps TRBD2 (6 bases). V was pared by 3 bases and J by 3 bases, with 12 bases between. CDR1 is KGHSH and CDR2 is LQKENI in the germline V gene. CDR3 size: 14 residues. The CDR3 DNA reads TGTGCCAGCTCACCTGGGGACTCGCACTACGAGCAGTACTTC. Encoded protein: CASSPGDSHYEQYF.

About this clonotype: The junction does not match germline at one end; this may be a read error. The CDR3 spells CGVSTGFSYEQYF. The CDR3 DNA sequence: TGCGGCGTATCAACAGGGTTCTCCTACGAGCAGTACTTC. The J gene is TRBJ2-7, the V gene TRBV29-1; possibly TRBD1 for D (6 bases). The CDR3 consists of 13 residues. Germline CDR1 and CDR2: SQVTM and ANQGSEA.

The chain combines TRBV9 with TRBJ2-4, with 7 bases fitting TRBD1. The J call is uncertain, as TRBJ2-7 better fits the DNA end. The CDR3 extends over 16 amino acids. CDR1 and CDR2 from the germline V gene are SGDLS and YYNGEE. This chain's CDR3 is CASSPFRGGAKNEQYF. In DNA, the CDR3 is TGTGCCAGCAGCCCCTTCCGAGGGGGCGCGAAGAACGAGCAGTACTTC.

This clonotype occurred a few times. The chain is built from TRBV29-1 and TRBJ1-2; TRBD1 matches 10 bases. Germline V lookup: CDR1 SQVTM, CDR2 ANQGSEA. The CDR3 extends over 14 amino acids. The junction had 5 bases not matched to a gene; V was cut back by 4 bases and J by 3 bases. CDR3 nucleotides: TGCAGCGTTGGAGTGACAGGGGGCGACTATGGCTACACCTTC. It is translated as CSVGVTGGDYGYTF.

CDR3: CASSLSDRENEKLFF. The CDR3 DNA follows: TGTGCCAGCTCACTATCCGACAGGGAAAATGAAAAACTGTTTTTT. J is TRBJ1-4 and V is TRBV18; 7 bases map to TRBD1. CDR1 is KGHSH, CDR2 LQKENI, per germline. The CDR3 is made up of 15 amino acids. The V segment lost 4 bases and the J segment 5 bases; nucleotides outside the gene matches: 7.

The chain links TRBV6-5 to TRBJ1-4; 7 nucleotides line up with TRBD1. The CDR3 runs to 14 residues. Germline trimming cut 2 bases from V and 7 bases from J; bases unmatched to any gene: 4. Germline V lookup: CDR1 MNHEY, CDR2 SVGAGI. The CDR3 sequence is CASSYRGLGEKLFF. Written as DNA, the CDR3 is TGTGCCAGCAGTTACAGGGGGCTGGGTGAAAAACTGTTTTTT.

This clonotype has a handful of counts. The chain combines TRBV7-2 with TRBJ2-7; D uncertain. The germline V gene encodes CDR1 SGHTA and CDR2 FQGNSA. Trimming took off 5 bases at V and 6 bases at J, with 11 bases between the two ends. The CDR3 contains 12 residues. CDR3 nucleotide sequence: TGTGCCAGCAGCCGCGTGGATCGCGAGCAGTACTTC. It is translated as CASSRVDREQYF.

The chain is built from TRBV12-3 or TRBV12-4 and TRBJ2-1; 8 nucleotides match TRBD2. Trimming removed 4 bases from V and 2 bases from J; junction bases left unmatched: 4. The CDR3 consists of 15 residues. The CDR3, as DNA: TGTGCCAGCAGTTCCACTAGCGGTCCCTACAATGAGCAGTTCTTC. Amino acid sequence: CASSSTSGPYNEQFF.

This rearrangement joins TRBV10-3 to TRBJ1-2; 8 bases agree with TRBD1. Germline V gives CDR1 ENHRY, CDR2 SYGVKD. The length of the CDR3 is 16 residues. Trimming took 7 bases from V and 1 from J; bases not matched to a gene: 11. In DNA form, the CDR3 reads TGTGCCATCACAGGGGGCGCGTCCGATTTTAACTATGGCTACACCTTC. It codes for CAITGGASDFNYGYTF.

The chain couples TRBV20-1 to TRBJ2-1; D is perhaps TRBD2 (5 bases). The germline CDR1 and CDR2 sequences are DFQATT and SNEGSKA (reference sequence). V was clipped by 6 bases and J by 2 bases, with 20 bases between them. This CDR3 spans 16 amino acids. CDR3 nucleotides: TGCAGTGCACACGCCTCCGACTCGCGGGCCTACAATGAGCAGTTCTTC. Translating it yields CSAHASDSRAYNEQFF.

The V and J genes are TRBV5-1 and TRBJ2-7, with TRBD1 matching over 7 bases. V dropped 4 bases and J dropped 7; count of bases not matched to a gene: 14. This CDR3 has 15 amino acids. In germline, CDR1 is SGHRS, CDR2 YFSETQ. The DNA of the CDR3 is TGCGCCAGCAGCGGCACAGGGGAAGTAACCAATGAGCAGTACTTC. It is translated as CASSGTGEVTNEQYF.

The V and J genes are TRBV29-1 and TRBJ1-5; 7 bases fit TRBD1. V gave up 4 bases and J gave up 9 bases; unmatched junction bases: 9. The CDR3 runs to 13 residues. The V gene's germline CDR1 is SQVTM and CDR2 ANQGSEA. This CDR3 is CSVGVDRERPQHF. DNA for the CDR3: TGCAGCGTTGGGGTAGACAGGGAAAGGCCCCAGCATTTT.

The V call is TRBV29-1, the J call TRBJ2-1; D is possibly TRBD2 (5 bases). Germline CDR1 SQVTM, CDR2 ANQGSEA. V lost 5 bases and J lost 0, with 20 bases in between. This CDR3 spans 17 amino acids. The DNA of the CDR3 is TGCAGCGTTATTATCGTGGGAGAAGAGAACTCCTACAATGAGCAGTTCTTC. Amino acid sequence: CSVIIVGEENSYNEQFF.

The chain links TRBV5-1 to TRBJ2-3; D not resolved. Trimming took 0 bases from V and 2 from J, leaving 7 bases between them. The CDR3 is 14 amino acids. Germline values: CDR1 SGHRS, CDR2 YFSETQ. CDR3 protein: CASSLVSVTDTQYF. The CDR3 bases are TGCGCCAGCAGCTTGGTGAGCGTCACAGATACGCAGTATTTT.

This chain uses TRBV5-1 with TRBJ2-1; 8 nucleotides line up with TRBD2. CDR1 SGHRS and CDR2 YFSETQ come from the germline V gene. The CDR3 has 14 amino acids. The V and J ends lost 3 bases and 5 bases, in that order; junction bases with no gene match: 4. The CDR3 DNA follows: TGCGCCAGCAGCTCGGAGGGACTAGACAATGAGCAGTTCTTC. Protein: CASSSEGLDNEQFF.

This rearrangement joins TRBV24-1 to TRBJ2-3; D gene uncertain. V was clipped by 0 bases and J by 0 bases, with 6 bases between them. The CDR3 extends over 15 amino acids. Germline V lookup: CDR1 KGHDR, CDR2 SFDVKD. As DNA, the CDR3 is TGTGCCACCAGTGATTTGCGGGCCAGCACAGATACGCAGTATTTT. Its translation is CATSDLRASTDTQYF.

This clonotype was seen more than once but under ten times. The chain uses TRBV20-1 and TRBJ2-3, with 14 bases identical to TRBD2. Per germline, CDR1 DFQATT and CDR2 SNEGSKA (reference sequence). The CDR3 runs to 19 residues. Unmatched junction bases numbered 16, after V lost 5 bases and J lost 3 bases. This chain's CDR3 is CSAGGALRTSGRSTDTQYF. CDR3 in DNA: TGCAGTGCTGGGGGGGCATTGCGGACTAGCGGGAGGTCGACAGATACGCAGTATTTT.

The genes are TRBV27 and TRBJ2-7; D remains unclear. This CDR3 is built from 14 residues. CDR1 and CDR2 (germline): MNHEY, SMNVEV (reference sequence). The V and J ends lost 0 bases and 2 bases respectively, with 8 bases between them. CDR3 coding DNA: TGTGCCAGCAGTTTATCGGGGAAAACCTACGAGCAGTACTTC. This codes for CASSLSGKTYEQYF.

The chain uses TRBV5-6 and TRBJ2-7; perhaps D is TRBD1 or TRBD2 (5 bases each). Germline values: CDR1 SGHDT, CDR2 YYEEEE. CDR3 size: 16 residues. V was cut by 1 base and J by 2 bases, with 16 bases left in between. The CDR3 DNA is TGTGCCAGCAGCTTGTGGGGGACCGCCTTTGCCTACGAGCAGTACTTC. It codes for CASSLWGTAFAYEQYF.